This T cell receptor (beta chain) was obtained from a study of T cells in Graves' hyperthyroidism and ophthalmopathy. Exclusion of a patient resulted from uncontrolled infection, other autoimmune disease, pregnancy or lactation. The blood was taken when hyperthyroidism was first diagnosed, before any ophthalmopathy symptoms showed up. This clonotype was counted ten times or more. Germline V gives CDR1 MNHEY, CDR2 SMNVEV (reference sequence). The CDR3 contains 14 residues. The ends lost 5 bases at V and 5 bases at J; junction bases unmatched: 2. Amplified TCR beta CDR3 regions derived from RNA transcripts. First-round RT-PCR with HTBI primers amplified the TCR CDR3 region. TCRdb processed the multiplex PCR reads anew with MiXCR; each CDR3 protein has one entry. The profile shows around 300,000 distinct CDR3 sequences, about 14% of them singletons.

This clonotype was sampled from a woman between 25 and 40 years old with Graves' hyperthyroidism that later progressed to Graves' ophthalmopathy. Material for sequencing was blood. This sequence joins TRBV27 and TRBJ1-5; 11 nucleotides line up with TRBD1. The CDR3 region is CASSMGQGDQPQHF. The CDR3 DNA reads as TGTGCCAGCAGTATGGGACAGGGGGATCAGCCCCAGCATTTT.